The entry that follows covers one T cell receptor beta chain sequence. What it binds is not known. This specimen belongs to a study of T cell responses to AZD1222 COVID-19 vaccine. Sequencing used immunoSEQ multiplex PCR; TCRdb keeps in-frame clones, though not all of them. The table has more than 95,000 clones, about 89% seen once; the top ten hold 28%. The CDR3 length is 19 residues. Germline V CDR1 and CDR2: LGHDT, YNNKEL (reference sequence). V lost 0 bases and J lost 4, with 21 bases in between. Study-level points and caveats: Only five to seven AZD1222 recipients were seropositive at baseline. Regions 160-218 and 743-854 dominated among vaccine-associated CD4 TCRs spanning spike. Donors were largely white British and mainly female; clonal diversity was possibly underestimated.

The chain couples TRBV3-1 (or the pseudogene TRBV3-2) to TRBJ2-2; possibly TRBD1 for D (6 bases). The receptor comes from an adult in good health. Sequenced here: peripheral blood, sampled on day 0 of AZD1222 vaccination. The CDR3 bases are TGTGCCAGCAGCCAAGAGAGGACGACAGGAGAATGGTCCACCGGGGAGCTGTTTTTT. Protein sequence: CASSQERTTGEWSTGELFF.